The entry that follows covers one T cell receptor beta chain sequence. The target antigen is unknown. The source of the sample is a study of human CD8 memory T cell subsets. By UMI-labeled 5' RACE, the TCR beta libraries were made. Following a re-call of the 5' RACE reads, TCRdb has one entry per CDR3 protein and lacks DNA. Its table records several thousand distinct CDR3 sequences. Study-wide points: Among T cell receptor chains, only the beta chains were sequenced in this study.

CCR7+ PD-1+ TIGIT+ early memory CD8+ cells with dysfunctional traits were TPEX. Duplicate vials of 150,000 sorted CD8+ T cells per subset supplied the RNA. The sample comprised CD8+ T cells from PBMCs. This clonotype originated in a human donor in good health.

CDR3 sequence: CASSLPQTGTLDTIYF. The chain carries TRBV7-9 and TRBJ1-3; the TCRdb call, TRBD1, lacks DNA for checking. The CDR3 loop spans 16 amino acids. CDR1 and CDR2 from the germline V gene are SEHNR and FQNEAQ (reference sequence).